The 12 T cell receptor beta chains listed next were all sequenced from one sample in a study of human T cells and chemical hapten exposure (dated by TCRdb to the early 2020s). Receptor amplification or capture employed RACE. Sequencing instrument: NextSeq 500. Starting from the raw public reads, TCRdb applied fastp trimming at Q25, assembled clones with MiXCR and retained in-frame beta chains. Each record represents a unique CDR3 protein, reported with the most common genes and DNA among its rows. The sample profile shows some 38,000 distinct CDR3 sequences; 7.5% to 9% of them were found once. The top ten clones comprise around 1.2% of the sample. This specimen's time point label, per the study, means: pre-sensitization, week 0. The treatment or condition label, as the study defines it: therapeutic diphenylcyclopropenone sensitization with weekly scalp DPC. This specimen consisted of whole blood, obtained in connection with sensitization to the hapten diphenylcyclopropenone (DPC). The receptors were gathered from a woman between 45 and 60 years old with alopecia areata. Some clones in this sample may be carry-over from other donors' samples.

This clonotype was seen ten or more times. The chain combines TRBV6-1 with TRBJ1-5; no clear D gene. The V gene's germline CDR1 is MNHNS and CDR2 SASEGT. The CDR3 is 14 residues long. V shed 3 bases and J shed 5 bases, with 11 bases lying between them. CDR3 loop: CASSDGYSDQPQHF. The CDR3, as DNA: TGTGCCAGCAGTGACGGGTACAGCGATCAGCCCCAGCATTTT.

There are many counts of this clonotype. The chain uses TRBV5-4 and TRBJ2-1; TRBD2 agrees at 7 bases. This CDR3 contains 15 residues. Looked up from germline, CDR1 is SGHNT and CDR2 is YYREEE (reference sequence). After removal of 2 bases from V and 7 bases from J, the junction contained 9 bases not matched to a gene. The CDR3 reads CASSLASGLWNEQFF. The CDR3 DNA reads TGTGCCAGCAGCTTAGCTAGCGGTCTATGGAATGAGCAGTTCTTC.

Ten or more counts support this clonotype. This chain uses TRBV18 with TRBJ1-4; 8 bases agree with TRBD1. There are 14 residues in the CDR3. The germline CDR1 and CDR2 sequences are KGHSH and LQKENI. The V gene end was trimmed by 3 bases and the J gene end by 4 bases; junction bases not matched to a gene: 1. CDR3 bases: TGTGCCAGCTCACCGGGACAGGTTAATGAAAAACTGTTTTTT. This encodes CASSPGQVNEKLFF.

This clonotype appeared many times. J is TRBJ2-5 and V is TRBV7-8; the match to TRBD2 covers 12 bases. The length of the CDR3 is 14 residues. Germline V lookup: CDR1 SGHVS, CDR2 FQNEAQ. The trim removed 6 bases at V and 2 bases at J, leaving 1 base unmatched. The CDR3 DNA reads as TGTGCCAGCAGACTAGCGGGAGGACAAGAGACCCAGTACTTC. Translation gives CASRLAGGQETQYF.

In its sample, this clonotype was seen a few times. The chain couples TRBV5-1 to TRBJ1-2; 7 bases agree with TRBD1. Losses at the gene ends were 7 bases for V and 2 bases for J; bases not matched to a gene: 5. The CDR3 length is 13 residues. CDR1 is SGHRS, CDR2 YFSETQ, per germline. The CDR3 DNA is TGCGCCAGCCGGGACAGTGAGAACTATGGCTACACCTTC. Protein product: CASRDSENYGYTF. Full variable domain (missing parts from reference TRBV5-1 and TRBJ1-2): KAGVTQTPRYLIKTRGQQVTLSCSPISGHRSVSWYQQTPGQGLQFLFEYFSETQRNKGNFPGRFSGRQFSNSRSEMNVSTLELGDSALYLCASRDSENYGYTFGSGTRLTVV.

This clonotype was picked up many times. The V and J genes are TRBV5-1 and TRBJ1-6; 9 bases map to TRBD1. The J segment lost 2 bases and the V segment lost 5 bases, leaving 2 bases of the junction unmatched. Germline loops: CDR1 SGHRS, CDR2 YFSETQ. The CDR3 covers 15 residues. The CDR3 region is CASSRTGAYNSPLHF. The CDR3 nucleotides are TGCGCCAGCAGTCGGACAGGGGCCTATAATTCACCCCTCCACTTT.

V gene TRBV23-1 combines with J gene TRBJ2-1, with 12 bases matching TRBD2. TRBV23-1 is an ORF for which the function is uncertain. The CDR3 sequence is 15 residues long. The V and J ends lost 4 bases and 8 bases, in that order; junction bases with no gene match: 6. The CDR3 DNA reads as TGCGCCAGCAGTCGACCGGGACTAGCGGGTTATGAGCAGTTCTTC. Translating gives CASSRPGLAGYEQFF.

This clonotype was detected many times. The chain uses TRBV12-3 or TRBV12-4 and TRBJ2-5; possible D gene TRBD1, 5 bases. Trimming removed 8 bases from V and 5 bases from J, with 15 bases in between. The CDR3 length is 13 residues. CDR3 in DNA: TGTGCCAGCGGCCCCCCAGCAGGGGAGACCCAGTACTTC. It translates to CASGPPAGETQYF.

This clonotype was seen ten or more times. This chain links TRBV21-1 with TRBJ1-1. TRBV21-1 counts as a pseudogene. CDR3 length equals 15 residues. The CDR3 region is CASSKSPDMNTEAFF. In nucleotides, the CDR3 is TGTGCCAGCAGCAAATCGCCTGACATGAACACTGAAGCTTTCTTT.

The chain is built from TRBV29-1 and TRBJ1-5; D not certain. This CDR3 is built from 13 residues. Trimming took off 5 bases at V and 3 bases at J, with 11 bases between the two ends. Germline CDR1 reads SQVTM; CDR2 reads ANQGSEA. CDR3 coding DNA: TGCAGCGTTAAAAAGGACCTCAATCAGCCCCAGCATTTT. It encodes CSVKKDLNQPQHF.

V is TRBV20-1 and J is TRBJ2-1; D gene uncertain. Deletions cut 6 bases from V and 9 bases from J, with 12 bases between. The CDR3 contains 11 residues. Germline-derived CDR1 and CDR2 are DFQATT and SNEGSKA (reference sequence). The CDR3 nucleotides are TGCAGTGCAGTCTTAGTAGGTGAGCAGTTCTTC. Its translation is CSAVLVGEQFF.

The table lists this clonotype with many counts. The chain is built from TRBV14 and TRBJ2-1; a weak D match, TRBD2 (6 bases). Germline loops: CDR1 SGHDN, CDR2 FVKESK. V dropped 2 bases and J dropped 0 bases, with 11 bases sitting between them. The CDR3 is 16 amino acids. The CDR3 DNA is TGTGCCAGCAGCCAATACGGGGGAAGCTCCTACAATGAGCAGTTCTTC. It codes for CASSQYGGSSYNEQFF.